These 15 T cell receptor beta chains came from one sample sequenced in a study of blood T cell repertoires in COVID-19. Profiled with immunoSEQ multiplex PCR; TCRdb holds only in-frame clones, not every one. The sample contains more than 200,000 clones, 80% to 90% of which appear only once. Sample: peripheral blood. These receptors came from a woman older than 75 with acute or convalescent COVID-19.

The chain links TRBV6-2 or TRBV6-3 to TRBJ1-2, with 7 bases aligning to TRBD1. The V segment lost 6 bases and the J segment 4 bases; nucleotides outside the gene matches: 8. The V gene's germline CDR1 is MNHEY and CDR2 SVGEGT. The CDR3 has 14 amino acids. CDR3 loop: CASSWSRDSYGYTF. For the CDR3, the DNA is TGTGCCAGCAGCTGGTCCCGGGACAGCTATGGCTACACCTTC.

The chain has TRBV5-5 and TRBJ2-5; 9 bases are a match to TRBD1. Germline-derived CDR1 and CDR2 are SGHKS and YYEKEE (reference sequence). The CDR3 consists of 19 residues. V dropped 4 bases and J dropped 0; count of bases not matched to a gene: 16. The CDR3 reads CASSLDRGIGVGYQETQYF. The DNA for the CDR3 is TGTGCCAGCAGCCTAGACAGGGGGATCGGGGTAGGGTACCAAGAGACCCAGTACTTC.

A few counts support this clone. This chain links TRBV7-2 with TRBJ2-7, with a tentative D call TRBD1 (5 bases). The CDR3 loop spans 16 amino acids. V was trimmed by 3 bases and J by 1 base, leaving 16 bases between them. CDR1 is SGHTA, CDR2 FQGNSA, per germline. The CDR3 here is CASSFRPSTASYEQYF. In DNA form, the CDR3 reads TGTGCCAGCAGCTTCCGTCCCTCGACAGCATCCTACGAGCAGTACTTC. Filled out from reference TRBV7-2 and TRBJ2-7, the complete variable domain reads GAGVSQSPSNKVTEKGKDVELRCDPISGHTALYWYRQSLGQGLEFLIYFQGNSAPDKSGLPSDRFSAERTGGSVSTLTIQRTQQEDSAVYLCASSFRPSTASYEQYFGPGTRLTVT.

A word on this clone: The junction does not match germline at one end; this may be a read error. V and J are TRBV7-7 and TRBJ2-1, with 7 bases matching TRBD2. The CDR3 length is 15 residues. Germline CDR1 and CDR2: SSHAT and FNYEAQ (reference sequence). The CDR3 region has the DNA TGTGCTAGCAGCCCTCTGGGGGGGGATTACAATGAGCAGTTCTTC. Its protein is CASSPLGGDYNEQFF.

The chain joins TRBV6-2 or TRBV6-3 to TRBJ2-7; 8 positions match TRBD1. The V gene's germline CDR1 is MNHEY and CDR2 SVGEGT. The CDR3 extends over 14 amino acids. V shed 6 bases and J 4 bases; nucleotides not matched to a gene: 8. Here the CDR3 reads CASSYQDRVYEQYF. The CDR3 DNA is TGTGCCAGCAGCTATCAGGACAGGGTGTACGAGCAGTACTTC.

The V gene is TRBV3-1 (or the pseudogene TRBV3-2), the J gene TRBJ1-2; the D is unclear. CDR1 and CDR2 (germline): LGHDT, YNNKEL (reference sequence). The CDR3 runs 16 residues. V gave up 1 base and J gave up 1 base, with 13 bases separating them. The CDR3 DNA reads TGTGCCAGCAGCCAAGCTAGTGGCATCGGTAACTATGGCTACACCTTC. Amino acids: CASSQASGIGNYGYTF.

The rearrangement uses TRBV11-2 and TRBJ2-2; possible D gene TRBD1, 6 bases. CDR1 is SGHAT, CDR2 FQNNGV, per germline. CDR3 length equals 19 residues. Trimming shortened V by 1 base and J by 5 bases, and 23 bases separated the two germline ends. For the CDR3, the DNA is TGTGCCAGCAGCTTAGTCCCCCAGGGGTATCATAGTAGTACCGGGGAGCTGTTTTTT. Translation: CASSLVPQGYHSSTGELFF.

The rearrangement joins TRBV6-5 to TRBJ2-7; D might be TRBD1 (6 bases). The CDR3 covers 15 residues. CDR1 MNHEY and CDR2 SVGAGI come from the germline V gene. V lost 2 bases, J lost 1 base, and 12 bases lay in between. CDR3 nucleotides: TGTGCCAGCAGTTACGCCTTGACAGGATCCTACGAGCAGTACTTC. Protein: CASSYALTGSYEQYF.

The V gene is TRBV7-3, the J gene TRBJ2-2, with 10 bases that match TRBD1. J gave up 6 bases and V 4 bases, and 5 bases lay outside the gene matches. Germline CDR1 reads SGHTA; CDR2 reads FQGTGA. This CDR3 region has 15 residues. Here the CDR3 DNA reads TGTGCCAGCAGCTCAAACGGACAGGGGGCCGGGGAGCTGTTTTTT. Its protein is CASSSNGQGAGELFF.

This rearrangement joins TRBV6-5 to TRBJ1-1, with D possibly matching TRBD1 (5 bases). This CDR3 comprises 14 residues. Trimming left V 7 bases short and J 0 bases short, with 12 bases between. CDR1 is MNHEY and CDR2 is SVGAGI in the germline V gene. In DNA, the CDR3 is TGTGCCAGCACCTCTCGGGGGGTGAACACTGAAGCTTTCTTT. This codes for CASTSRGVNTEAFF.

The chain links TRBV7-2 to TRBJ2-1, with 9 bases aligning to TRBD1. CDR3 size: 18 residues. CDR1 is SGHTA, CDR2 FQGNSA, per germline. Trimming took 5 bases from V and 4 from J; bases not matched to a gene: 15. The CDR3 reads CASSLRGDRASLYNEQFF. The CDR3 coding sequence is TGTGCCAGCAGCCTGAGGGGGGACAGGGCATCCCTTTACAATGAGCAGTTCTTC.

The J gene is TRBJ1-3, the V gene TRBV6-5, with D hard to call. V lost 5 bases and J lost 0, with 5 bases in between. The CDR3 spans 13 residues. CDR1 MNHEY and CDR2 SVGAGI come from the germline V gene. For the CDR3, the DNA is TGTGCCAGCAGTCTCGGCTCTGGAAACACCATATATTTT. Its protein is CASSLGSGNTIYF.

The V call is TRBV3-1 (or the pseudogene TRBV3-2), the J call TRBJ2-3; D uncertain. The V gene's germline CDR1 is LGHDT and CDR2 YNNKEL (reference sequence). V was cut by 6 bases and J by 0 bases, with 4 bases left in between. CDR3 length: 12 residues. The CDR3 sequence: CASRTSTDTQYF. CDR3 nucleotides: TGTGCCAGCAGAACTAGCACAGATACGCAGTATTTT.

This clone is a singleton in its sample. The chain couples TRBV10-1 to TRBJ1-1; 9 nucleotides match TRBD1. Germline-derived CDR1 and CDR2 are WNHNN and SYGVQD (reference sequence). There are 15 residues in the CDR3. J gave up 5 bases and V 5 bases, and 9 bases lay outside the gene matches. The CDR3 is CASSREPGQGTEAFF. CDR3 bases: TGCGCCAGCAGTCGGGAGCCGGGACAGGGTACTGAAGCTTTCTTT.

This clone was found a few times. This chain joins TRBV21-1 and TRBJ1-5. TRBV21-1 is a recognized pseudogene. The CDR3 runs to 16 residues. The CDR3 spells CASGRDLKSSNQPQHF. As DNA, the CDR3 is TGTGCCAGCGGGAGGGACTTGAAGAGTAGCAATCAGCCCCAGCATTTT.